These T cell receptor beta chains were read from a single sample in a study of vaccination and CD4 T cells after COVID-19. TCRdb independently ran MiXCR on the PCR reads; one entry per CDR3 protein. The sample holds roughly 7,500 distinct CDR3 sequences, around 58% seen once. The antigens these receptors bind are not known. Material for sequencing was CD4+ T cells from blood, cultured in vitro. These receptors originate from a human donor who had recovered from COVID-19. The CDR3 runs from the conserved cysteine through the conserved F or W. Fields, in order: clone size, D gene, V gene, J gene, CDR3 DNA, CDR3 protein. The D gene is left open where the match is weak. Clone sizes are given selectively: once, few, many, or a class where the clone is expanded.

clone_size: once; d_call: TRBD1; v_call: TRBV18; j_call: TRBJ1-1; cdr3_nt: TGTGCCAGCTCAGGGACAGAAAAGAACACTGAAGCTTTCTTT; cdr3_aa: CASSGTEKNTEAFF
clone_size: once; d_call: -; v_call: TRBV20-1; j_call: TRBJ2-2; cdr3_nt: TGCAGTGCTAGATGGTCGTCGAACACCGGGGAGCTGTTTTTT; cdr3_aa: CSARWSSNTGELFF
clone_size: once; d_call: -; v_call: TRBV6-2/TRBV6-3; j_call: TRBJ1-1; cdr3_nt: TGTGCCAGCAGAAGCGACAGCCTGAAGCTAGGCCCAGCTTTCTTT; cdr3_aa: CASRSDSLKLGPAFF
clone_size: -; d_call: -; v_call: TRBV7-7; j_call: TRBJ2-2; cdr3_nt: TGTGCCAGCAGCCCAGAAAACACCGGGGAGCTGTTTTTT; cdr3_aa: CASSPENTGELFF
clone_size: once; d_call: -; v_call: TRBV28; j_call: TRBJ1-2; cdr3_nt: TGTGCCAGCAGTTTGGGGCAGGGCGGCTATGGCTACACCTTC; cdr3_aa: CASSLGQGGYGYTF
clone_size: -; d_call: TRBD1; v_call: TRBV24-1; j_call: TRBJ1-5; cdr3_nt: TGTGCCACCAGTGATGCGACAGGGGGCGATCAGCCCCAGCATTTT; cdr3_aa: CATSDATGGDQPQHF
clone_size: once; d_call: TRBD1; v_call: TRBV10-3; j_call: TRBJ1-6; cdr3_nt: TGTGCCAGCCGACAGGGTTACAATTCACCCCTCCACTTT; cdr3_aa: CASRQGYNSPLHF
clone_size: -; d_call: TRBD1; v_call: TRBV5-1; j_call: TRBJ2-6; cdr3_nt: TGCGCCAGCAGCTCCCGGGACAGGGGGACCGGGGCCAACGTCCTGACTTTC; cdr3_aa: CASSSRDRGTGANVLTF
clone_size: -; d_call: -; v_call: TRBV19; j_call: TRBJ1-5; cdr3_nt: TGTGCCAGTAGTATAGTCGGGATAAATCAGCCCCAGCATTTT; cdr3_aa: CASSIVGINQPQHF
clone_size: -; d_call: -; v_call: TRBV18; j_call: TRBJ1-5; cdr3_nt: TGTGCCAGCTCCCCGAATCGGGTTACAGAAGTAGACAATCAGCCCCAGCATTTT; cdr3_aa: CASSPNRVTEVDNQPQHF
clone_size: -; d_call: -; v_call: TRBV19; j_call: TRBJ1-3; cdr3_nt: TGTGCCACCTCCTTAAGGCAGGTTGGAAACACCATATATTTT; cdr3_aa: CATSLRQVGNTIYF
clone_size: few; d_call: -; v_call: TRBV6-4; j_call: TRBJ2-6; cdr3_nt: TGTGCCAGCAGTGACAGGGACTCTGGGGCCAACGTCCTGACTTTC; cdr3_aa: CASSDRDSGANVLTF
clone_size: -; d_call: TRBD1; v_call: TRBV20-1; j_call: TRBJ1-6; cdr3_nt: TGCAGTGCTAGGGACTCCAGGGGGACGAATTCACCCCTCCACTTT; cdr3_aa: CSARDSRGTNSPLHF
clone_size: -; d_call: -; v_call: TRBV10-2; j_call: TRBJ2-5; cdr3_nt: TGCGCCAGCAGGCGGGGTACGGTCGAGACCCAGTACTTC; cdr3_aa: CASRRGTVETQYF
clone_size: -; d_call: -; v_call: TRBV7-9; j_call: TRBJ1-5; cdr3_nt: TGTGCCAGCAGCCCCCCGGGCAGCTCTATTCAGCCCCAGCATTTT; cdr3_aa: CASSPPGSSIQPQHF
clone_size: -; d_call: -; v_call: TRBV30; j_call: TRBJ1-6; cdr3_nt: TGTGCCTGGAGTGTATCTAGGCAGGATAATTCACCCCTCCACTTT; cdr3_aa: CAWSVSRQDNSPLHF
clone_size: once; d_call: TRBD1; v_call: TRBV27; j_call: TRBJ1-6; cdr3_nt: TGTGCCAGCAGTTTATGGGGGGCCACAGGGGGGATCTCCAGTAATTCACCCCTCCACTTT; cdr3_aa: CASSLWGATGGISSNSPLHF